What follows are 21 T cell receptor beta chains derived from one specimen sequenced in a study of CD8 T cells in ankylosing spondylitis. General observations from the study: In ankylosing spondylitis blood, a motif of eight highly homologous TCR beta variants appeared characteristic.

Their antigens remain unidentified. From the 5' RACE reads, TCRdb called clonotypes with MiXCR, one entry per CDR3 protein. The sample yields 700,000 to 1,000,000 distinct CDR3 sequences, 12% seen once. Sequencing was done on a sample of blood, either unsorted or a sorted T cell fraction (not recorded which). These receptor sequences come from a male donor with ankylosing spondylitis.

The chain links TRBV12-3 or TRBV12-4 to TRBJ1-6; D gene unclear. This CDR3 region has 18 residues. The V end was cut by 3 bases, the J end by 1 base, with 16 bases between. The CDR3 sequence: CASSFIYPMRSYNSPLHF. DNA for the CDR3: TGTGCCAGCAGTTTTATCTACCCAATGAGGTCCTATAATTCACCCCTCCACTTT.

This clonotype was observed a few times. The chain couples TRBV27 to TRBJ2-7, with 12 bases matching TRBD2. CDR1 and CDR2 (germline): MNHEY, SMNVEV (reference sequence). Trimming cost V 5 bases and J 0 bases; bases outside gene matches: 8. The CDR3 covers 17 residues. CDR3 nucleotide sequence: TGTGCCAGCAGTCCTCGACTAGCGGGAGCCTCCTCCTACGAGCAGTACTTC. Its protein product is CASSPRLAGASSYEQYF.

The chain is built from TRBV18 and TRBJ2-5; D unclear. The germline V gene has CDR1 KGHSH and CDR2 LQKENI. V was trimmed by 0 bases and J by 5 bases, leaving 7 bases between them. This CDR3 contains 13 residues. The CDR3 is CASSPPTLETQYF. The CDR3 coding sequence is TGTGCCAGCTCACCACCTACCTTGGAGACCCAGTACTTC.

This clonotype was observed a few times. The chain recombines TRBV19 with TRBJ1-2; 9 bases align to TRBD1. Germline CDR1 is LNHDA and CDR2 is SQIVND (reference sequence). CDR3 length: 14 residues. V was clipped by 6 bases and J by 6 bases; unmatched bases: 8. This CDR3 reads CASRKHRGLDGYTF. In nucleotides, the CDR3 is TGTGCCAGTAGAAAACACAGGGGGCTGGATGGCTACACCTTC.

The V gene is TRBV19, the J gene TRBJ2-7; weak D call: TRBD2 (5 bases). Trimming cost V 5 bases and J 4 bases, with 15 bases left between them. The CDR3 is 14 amino acids. In germline, CDR1 is LNHDA, CDR2 SQIVND (reference sequence). The CDR3: CASSPRVTSYEQYF. The DNA for the CDR3 is TGTGCCAGTAGTCCCCGGGTTACTAGTTACGAGCAGTACTTC.

On this clonotype itself: The junction and the germline gene differ at one end; a read error may be behind it. The chain employs TRBV7-2 and TRBJ2-7, with D perhaps matching TRBD1 (6 bases). Germline V gene data show CDR1 as SGHTA and CDR2 as FQGNSA. This CDR3 spans 14 amino acids. CDR3 DNA sequence: TGTGCCAGCAGCTTAGGGACAGTCACCTACGGGCAGTACTTC. This translates into CASSLGTVTYGQYF.

This clonotype was counted a few times. This chain joins TRBV6-1 and TRBJ2-2; either TRBD1 or TRBD2 may fit D (6 bases each). V was pared by 6 bases and J by 2 bases, with 13 bases between. The CDR3 totals 15 residues. The germline CDR1 and CDR2 sequences are MNHNS and SASEGT. CDR3 nucleotide sequence: TGTGCCAGCAGGCCGCCCGGGGGCAACACCGGGGAGCTGTTTTTT. As protein: CASRPPGGNTGELFF.

V usage is TRBV5-1 and J usage is TRBJ2-1; D ambiguous. CDR1 SGHRS and CDR2 YFSETQ come from the germline V gene. The CDR3 runs to 14 residues. Trimming took off 3 bases at V and 0 bases at J, with 7 bases between the two ends. This chain's CDR3 is CASSSSDSYNEQFF. CDR3 bases: TGCGCCAGCAGCTCCTCGGACTCCTACAATGAGCAGTTCTTC. The full variable domain, with the rest looked up from reference TRBV5-1 and TRBJ2-1, is KAGVTQTPRYLIKTRGQQVTLSCSPISGHRSVSWYQQTPGQGLQFLFEYFSETQRNKGNFPGRFSGRQFSNSRSEMNVSTLELGDSALYLCASSSSDSYNEQFFGPGTRLTVL.

The chain joins TRBV20-1 to TRBJ2-5; TRBD2 might be the D (6 bases). Germline lookup yields CDR1 DFQATT and CDR2 SNEGSKA (reference sequence). The CDR3 has 12 residues. Trimming took off 3 bases at V and 9 bases at J, with 14 bases between the two ends. Here the CDR3 reads CSASTAGTAQYF. In DNA form, the CDR3 reads TGCAGTGCTAGTACGGCGGGGACGGCCCAGTACTTC.

This clonotype was recorded a few times. The gene calls are TRBV6-1 and TRBJ1-1; possibly TRBD1 for D (5 bases). V lost 5 bases and J lost 1, with 14 bases in between. CDR3 length: 15 residues. The germline V gene encodes CDR1 MNHNS and CDR2 SASEGT. For the CDR3, the DNA is TGTGCCAGCAGTCGAAGTGGGACCGCGAACACTGAAGCTTTCTTT. Encoded protein: CASSRSGTANTEAFF.

This clonotype was seen a handful of times. The chain carries TRBV5-1 and TRBJ2-3, with D tentatively TRBD1 (6 bases). There are 14 residues in the CDR3. V lost 3 bases and J lost 2, with 10 bases in between. In germline, CDR1 is SGHRS, CDR2 YFSETQ. CDR3 in DNA: TGCGCCAGCAGCTCCGGACAGCCCACAGATACGCAGTATTTT. Amino acid sequence: CASSSGQPTDTQYF.

This clonotype was seen a handful of times. The V call is TRBV27, the J call TRBJ2-7; the match to TRBD2 covers 13 bases. Germline V lookup: CDR1 MNHEY, CDR2 SMNVEV (reference sequence). The CDR3 contains 16 residues. V trimming: 0 bases; J trimming: 2 bases; junction bases outside the gene matches: 1. CDR3 residues: CASSLSGTSGTYEQYF. The CDR3 DNA sequence: TGTGCCAGCAGTTTATCTGGGACTAGCGGGACCTACGAGCAGTACTTC.

The gene calls are TRBV7-2 and TRBJ2-7, with 7 nucleotides matching TRBD2. CDR3 length: 15 residues. Germline-derived CDR1 and CDR2 are SGHTA and FQGNSA. V gave up 3 bases and J gave up 2 bases; unmatched junction bases: 7. The CDR3 nucleotides are TGTGCCAGCAGCTTGAGGTGGAGCGGGACCTACGAGCAGTACTTC. Its translation is CASSLRWSGTYEQYF.

This clonotype was seen only a few times. This chain uses TRBV5-1 with TRBJ2-7; D call uncertain. Per the germline V gene, CDR1 is SGHRS and CDR2 is YFSETQ. CDR3 length: 13 amino acids. Trimming took off 4 bases at V and 1 base at J, with 9 bases between the two ends. Written as DNA, the CDR3 is TGCGCCAGCAGCGAGGCTCCTTCCTACGAGCAGTACTTC. It specifies CASSEAPSYEQYF. The complete variable domain, with remaining parts taken from reference TRBV5-1 and TRBJ2-7, reads KAGVTQTPRYLIKTRGQQVTLSCSPISGHRSVSWYQQTPGQGLQFLFEYFSETQRNKGNFPGRFSGRQFSNSRSEMNVSTLELGDSALYLCASSEAPSYEQYFGPGTRLTVT.

In its sample, this clonotype was seen a few times. This chain joins TRBV24-1 and TRBJ2-5, with 8 positions matching TRBD1. The germline V gene has CDR1 KGHDR and CDR2 SFDVKD. With 4 bases clipped from V and 3 bases from J, the junction kept 15 bases outside the gene matches. The CDR3 is 18 residues long. CDR3 region: CATSDPLRSGTGEETQYF. CDR3 bases: TGTGCCACCAGTGACCCCCTCCGTTCCGGGACAGGAGAAGAGACCCAGTACTTC.

The CDR3 DNA reads TGCAGCGTTGGTTCTCAGCTGTGGAATGAGCAGTTCTTC. This gives the protein CSVGSQLWNEQFF. The rearrangement joins TRBV29-1 to TRBJ2-1; D is undetermined. Deletions cut 4 bases from V and 7 bases from J, with 14 bases between. The CDR3 is made up of 13 amino acids. Germline CDR1 is SQVTM and CDR2 is ANQGSEA.

At least ten counts were recorded for this clonotype. The rearrangement links TRBV6-6 to TRBJ2-5, with no clear D. The germline V gene has CDR1 MNHNY and CDR2 SVGAGI (reference sequence). The CDR3 is 11 amino acids. Trimming removed 7 bases from V and 8 bases from J, with 11 bases in between. CDR3 region: CASTLETTQYF. CDR3 coding DNA: TGTGCCAGCACCCTAGAAACAACCCAGTACTTC.

This chain uses TRBV20-1 with TRBJ2-7; D is unclear. The CDR3 loop spans 14 amino acids. Trimming stripped 3 bases from V and 1 base from J, with 13 bases between. The V gene's germline CDR1 is DFQATT and CDR2 SNEGSKA (reference sequence). The CDR3 DNA reads as TGCAGTGCTAGTATGGTAGCAGATTCCTACGAGCAGTACTTC. This sequence encodes CSASMVADSYEQYF.

Only a few counts were recorded for this clonotype. V is TRBV6-5 and J is TRBJ2-7; D not resolved. The V end was cut by 0 bases, the J end by 6 bases, with 12 bases between. The CDR3 covers 14 residues. Germline CDR1 and CDR2: MNHEY and SVGAGI. The CDR3: CASSYSKTLGEQYF. Written as DNA, the CDR3 is TGTGCCAGCAGTTACTCGAAGACCCTAGGCGAGCAGTACTTC.

This clonotype was counted only a few times. The CDR3 DNA sequence: TGTGCCAGCAGCGTAGGAAGTAGACAAGAGACCCAGTACTTC. Amino acid sequence: CASSVGSRQETQYF. V gene TRBV9 combines with J gene TRBJ2-5; D uncertain. The germline gives CDR1 SGDLS, CDR2 YYNGEE. The V end lost 0 bases, the J end lost 2 bases, and 8 bases lay between the germline ends. This CDR3 comprises 14 residues.

This clonotype has only a few counts. The rearrangement uses TRBV19 and TRBJ2-3; D is undetermined. This CDR3 has 13 residues. The ends were cut back, 6 bases at V and 2 bases at J, with 9 bases in the middle. Germline V CDR1 and CDR2: LNHDA, SQIVND (reference sequence). The CDR3 is CASRGFVTDTQYF. For the CDR3, the DNA is TGTGCCAGTAGGGGATTCGTCACAGATACGCAGTATTTT. Based on the CDR3 plus reference TRBV19 and TRBJ2-3, the full variable domain is DGGITQSPKYLFRKEGQNVTLSCEQNLNHDAMYWYRQDPGQGLRLIYYSQIVNDFQKGDIAEGYSVSREKKESFPLTVTSAQKNPTAFYLCASRGFVTDTQYFGPGTRLTVL.